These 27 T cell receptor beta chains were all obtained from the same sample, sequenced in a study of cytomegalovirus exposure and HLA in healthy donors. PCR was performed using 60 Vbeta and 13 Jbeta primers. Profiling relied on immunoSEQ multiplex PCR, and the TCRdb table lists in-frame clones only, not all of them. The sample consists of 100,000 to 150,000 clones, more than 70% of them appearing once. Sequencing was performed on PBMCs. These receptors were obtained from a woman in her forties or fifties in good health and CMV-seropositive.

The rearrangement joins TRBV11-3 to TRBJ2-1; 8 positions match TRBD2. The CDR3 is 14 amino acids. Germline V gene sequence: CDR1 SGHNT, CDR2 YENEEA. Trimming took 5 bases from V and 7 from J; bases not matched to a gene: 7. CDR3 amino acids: CASSVSGAGNEQFF. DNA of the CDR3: TGTGCCAGCAGCGTTAGCGGGGCCGGGAATGAGCAGTTCTTC.

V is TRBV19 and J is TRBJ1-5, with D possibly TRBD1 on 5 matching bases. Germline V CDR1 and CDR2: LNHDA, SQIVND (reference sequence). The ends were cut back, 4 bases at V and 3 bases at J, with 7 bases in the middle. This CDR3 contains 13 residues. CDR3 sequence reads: CASSRQINQPQHF. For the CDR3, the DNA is TGTGCCAGTAGTAGACAGATCAATCAGCCCCAGCATTTT.

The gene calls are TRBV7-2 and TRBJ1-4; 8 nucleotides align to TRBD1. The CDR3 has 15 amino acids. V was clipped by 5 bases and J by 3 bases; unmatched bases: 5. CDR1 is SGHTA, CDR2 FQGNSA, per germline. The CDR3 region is CASSGYRGANEKLFF. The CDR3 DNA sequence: TGTGCCAGCAGCGGATACAGGGGGGCTAATGAAAAACTGTTTTTT.

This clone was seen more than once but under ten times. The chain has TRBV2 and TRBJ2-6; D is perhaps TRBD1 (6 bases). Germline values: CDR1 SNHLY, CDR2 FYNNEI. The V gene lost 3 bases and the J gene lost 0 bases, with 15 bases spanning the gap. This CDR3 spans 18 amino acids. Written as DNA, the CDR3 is TGTGCCAGCAGTGAGCAATTGGGACACTTCTCTGGGGCCAACGTCCTGACTTTC. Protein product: CASSEQLGHFSGANVLTF.

The CDR3 loop reads CASSLVRGLAGGTDTQYF. The CDR3 coding sequence is TGTGCCAGCAGCTTAGTGCGAGGACTAGCGGGAGGCACAGATACGCAGTATTTT. The V and J genes are TRBV7-2 and TRBJ2-3, with 13 bases identical to TRBD2. Losses at the gene ends were 1 base for V and 1 base for J; bases not matched to a gene: 5. This CDR3 comprises 18 residues. From germline, CDR1 is SGHTA and CDR2 FQGNSA.

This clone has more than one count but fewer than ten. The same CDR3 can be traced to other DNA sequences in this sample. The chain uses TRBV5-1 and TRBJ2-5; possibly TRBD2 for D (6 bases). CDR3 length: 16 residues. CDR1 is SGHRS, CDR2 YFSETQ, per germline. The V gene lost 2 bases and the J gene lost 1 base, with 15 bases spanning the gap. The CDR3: CASSLGRGQLQETQYF. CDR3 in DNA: TGCGCCAGCAGCTTAGGGCGGGGCCAACTCCAAGAGACCCAGTACTTC.

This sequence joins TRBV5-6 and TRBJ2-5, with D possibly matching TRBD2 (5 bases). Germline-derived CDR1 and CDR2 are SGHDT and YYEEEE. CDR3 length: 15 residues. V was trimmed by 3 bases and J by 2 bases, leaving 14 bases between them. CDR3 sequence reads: CASSSLRAAQETQYF. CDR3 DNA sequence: TGTGCCAGCAGCTCCTTGAGGGCAGCTCAAGAGACCCAGTACTTC.

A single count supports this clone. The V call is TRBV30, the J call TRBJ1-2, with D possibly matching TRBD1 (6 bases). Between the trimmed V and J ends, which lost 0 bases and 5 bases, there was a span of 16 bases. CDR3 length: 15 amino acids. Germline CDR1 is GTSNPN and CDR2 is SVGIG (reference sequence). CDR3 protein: CAWSVLRGAGYGYTF. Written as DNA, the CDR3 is TGTGCCTGGAGTGTACTTCGGGGGGCTGGGTATGGCTACACCTTC.

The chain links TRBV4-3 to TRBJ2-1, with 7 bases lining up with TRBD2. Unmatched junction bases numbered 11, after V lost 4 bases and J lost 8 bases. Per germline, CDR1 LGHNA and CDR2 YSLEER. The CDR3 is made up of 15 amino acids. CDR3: CASSRLSAGDDEQFF. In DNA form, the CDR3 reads TGCGCCAGCAGCCGATTATCGGCGGGAGACGATGAGCAGTTCTTC.

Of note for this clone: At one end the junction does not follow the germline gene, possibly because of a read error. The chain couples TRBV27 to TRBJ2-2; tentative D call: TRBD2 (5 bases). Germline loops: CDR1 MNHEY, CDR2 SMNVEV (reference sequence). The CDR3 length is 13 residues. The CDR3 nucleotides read TGTGCCAGCCGTTTCGGAGGCACCGGGGAGCTGTTTTTT. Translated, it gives CASRFGGTGELFF.

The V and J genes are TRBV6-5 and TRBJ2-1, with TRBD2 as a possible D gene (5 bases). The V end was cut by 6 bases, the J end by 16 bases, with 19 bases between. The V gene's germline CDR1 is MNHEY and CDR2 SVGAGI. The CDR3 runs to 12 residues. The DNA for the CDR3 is TGTGCCAGCAGCCAGTCGGGCGGGCCGGCTTTCTTC. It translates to CASSQSGGPAFF.

The CDR3 loop reads CASSQEGGRTDTQYF. The CDR3 nucleotides are TGCGCCAGCAGCCAAGAGGGGGGGCGCACAGATACGCAGTATTTT. This chain connects TRBV4-3 to TRBJ2-3; a weak D match, TRBD2 (7 bases). CDR1 is LGHNA, CDR2 YSLEER, per germline. The CDR3 extends over 15 amino acids. Between the trimmed V and J ends, which lost 0 bases and 1 base, there was a span of 8 bases.

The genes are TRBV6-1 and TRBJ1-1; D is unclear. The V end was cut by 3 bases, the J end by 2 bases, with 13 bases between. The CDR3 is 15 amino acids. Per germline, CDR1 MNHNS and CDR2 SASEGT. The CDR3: CASSEPGSFNTEAFF. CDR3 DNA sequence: TGTGCCAGCAGTGAGCCCGGGTCGTTTAACACTGAAGCTTTCTTT.

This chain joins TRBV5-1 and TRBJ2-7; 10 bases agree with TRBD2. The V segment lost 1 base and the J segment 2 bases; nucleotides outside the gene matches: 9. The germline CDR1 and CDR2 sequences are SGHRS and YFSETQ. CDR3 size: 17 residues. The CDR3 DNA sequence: TGCGCCAGCAGCTTGCTAGCTAGCGGGAGCTCAACCTACGAGCAGTACTTC. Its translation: CASSLLASGSSTYEQYF.

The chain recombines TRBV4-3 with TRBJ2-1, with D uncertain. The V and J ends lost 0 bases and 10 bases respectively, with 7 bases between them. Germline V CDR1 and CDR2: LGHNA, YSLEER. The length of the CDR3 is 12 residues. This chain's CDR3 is CASSQDNTEQFF. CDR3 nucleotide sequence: TGCGCCAGCAGCCAAGATAACACGGAGCAGTTCTTC.

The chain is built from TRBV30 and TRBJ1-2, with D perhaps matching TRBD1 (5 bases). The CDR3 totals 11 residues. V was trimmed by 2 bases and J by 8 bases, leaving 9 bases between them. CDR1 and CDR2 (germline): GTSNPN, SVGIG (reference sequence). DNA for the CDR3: TGTGCCTGGAGTTGGGGCGGCGGCTACACCTTC. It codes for CAWSWGGGYTF. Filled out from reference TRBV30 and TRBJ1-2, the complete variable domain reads SQTIHQWPATLVQPVGSPLSLECTVEGTSNPNLYWYRQAAGRGLQLLFYSVGIGQISSEVPQNLSASRPQDRQFILSSKKLLLSDSGFYLCAWSWGGGYTFGSGTRLTVV.

CDR3 DNA: TGCGCCAGCAGCCAAGCGGGACAGGGGTATCCACCCCTCCACTTT. As protein: CASSQAGQGYPPLHF. The chain combines TRBV4-3 with TRBJ1-6; TRBD1 aligns across 10 bases. Germline values: CDR1 LGHNA, CDR2 YSLEER. Trimming took 1 base from V and 11 from J; bases not matched to a gene: 5. The CDR3 is made up of 15 amino acids.

The chain's CDR3 is CASSEAGSHRGYTF. CDR3 coding DNA: TGTGCCAGCAGTGAAGCAGGGAGCCATAGAGGCTACACCTTC. This chain uses TRBV6-1 with TRBJ1-2; no reliable D call. CDR1 is MNHNS and CDR2 is SASEGT in the germline V gene. V gave up 0 bases and J gave up 8 bases, with 13 bases separating them. This CDR3 is built from 14 residues.

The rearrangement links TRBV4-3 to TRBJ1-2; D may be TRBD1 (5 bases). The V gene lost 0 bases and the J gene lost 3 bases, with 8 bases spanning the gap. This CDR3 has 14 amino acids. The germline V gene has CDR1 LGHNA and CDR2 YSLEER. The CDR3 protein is CASSQEGRDYGYTF. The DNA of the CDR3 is TGCGCCAGCAGCCAAGAGGGCAGGGACTATGGCTACACCTTC.

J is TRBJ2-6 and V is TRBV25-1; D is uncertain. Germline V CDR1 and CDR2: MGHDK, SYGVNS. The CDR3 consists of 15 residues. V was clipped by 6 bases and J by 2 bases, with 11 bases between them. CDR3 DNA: TGTGCCAGCAGCGACAACGGTGCTGGGGCCAACGTCCTGACTTTC. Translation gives CASSDNGAGANVLTF.

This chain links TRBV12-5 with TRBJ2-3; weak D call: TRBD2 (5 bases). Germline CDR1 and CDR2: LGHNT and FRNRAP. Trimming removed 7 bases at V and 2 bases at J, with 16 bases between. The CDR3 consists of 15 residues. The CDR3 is CASAQAGNPTDTQYF. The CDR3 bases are TGTGCTAGTGCTCAAGCCGGGAACCCCACAGATACGCAGTATTTT.

CDR3 protein: CASSQTGFFRYTF. The CDR3 bases are TGTGCCAGCAGCCAGACAGGGTTCTTTCGCTACACCTTC. This chain links TRBV9 with TRBJ1-2, with TRBD1 matching 7 bases. V lost 4 bases and J lost 9; bases outside the gene matches: 9. The V gene's germline CDR1 is SGDLS and CDR2 YYNGEE. This CDR3 has 13 residues.

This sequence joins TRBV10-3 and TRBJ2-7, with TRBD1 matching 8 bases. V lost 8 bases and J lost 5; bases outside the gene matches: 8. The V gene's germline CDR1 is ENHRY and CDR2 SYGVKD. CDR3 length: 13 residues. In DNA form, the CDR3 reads TGTGCCATCCTACCGACAGGGGCCGACGAGCAGTACTTC. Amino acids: CAILPTGADEQYF.

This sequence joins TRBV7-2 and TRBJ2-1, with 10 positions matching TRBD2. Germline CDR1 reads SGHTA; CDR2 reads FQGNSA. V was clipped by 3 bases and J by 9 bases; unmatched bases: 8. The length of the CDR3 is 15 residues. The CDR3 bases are TGTGCCAGCAGCTTTGGCCTAGCGGGAGCTCTTGAGCAGTTCTTC. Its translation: CASSFGLAGALEQFF.

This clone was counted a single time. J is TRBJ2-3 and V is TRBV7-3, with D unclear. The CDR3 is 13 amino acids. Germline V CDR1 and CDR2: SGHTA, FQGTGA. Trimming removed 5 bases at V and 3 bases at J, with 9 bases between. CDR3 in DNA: TGTGCCAGCAGCCCGCCCGGGACAGATACGCAGTATTTT. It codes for CASSPPGTDTQYF.

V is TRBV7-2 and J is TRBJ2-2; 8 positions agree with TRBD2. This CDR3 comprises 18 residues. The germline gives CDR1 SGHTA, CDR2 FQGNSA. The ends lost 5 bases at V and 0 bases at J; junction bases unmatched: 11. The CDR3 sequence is CASSPLDGGVANTGELFF. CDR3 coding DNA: TGTGCCAGCAGCCCTCTGGACGGGGGGGTAGCGAACACCGGGGAGCTGTTTTTT.

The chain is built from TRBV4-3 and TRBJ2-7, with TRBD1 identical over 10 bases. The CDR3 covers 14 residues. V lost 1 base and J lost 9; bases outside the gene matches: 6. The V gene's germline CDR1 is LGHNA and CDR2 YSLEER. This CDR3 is CASSQGTGGSGQYF. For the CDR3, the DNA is TGCGCCAGCAGCCAAGGGACAGGGGGGTCGGGGCAGTACTTC.